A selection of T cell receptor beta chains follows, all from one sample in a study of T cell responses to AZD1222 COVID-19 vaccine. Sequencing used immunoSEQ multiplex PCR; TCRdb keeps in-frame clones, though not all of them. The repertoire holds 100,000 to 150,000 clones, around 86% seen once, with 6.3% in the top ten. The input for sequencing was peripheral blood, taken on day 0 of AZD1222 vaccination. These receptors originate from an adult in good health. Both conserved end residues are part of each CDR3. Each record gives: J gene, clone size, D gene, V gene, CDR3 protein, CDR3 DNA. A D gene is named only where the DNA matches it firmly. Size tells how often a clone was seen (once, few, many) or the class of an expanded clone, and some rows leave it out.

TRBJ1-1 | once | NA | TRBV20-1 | CSARDRGEAFF | TGCAGTGCTAGAGATCGGGGAGAAGCTTTCTTT
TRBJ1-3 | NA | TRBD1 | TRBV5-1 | CASSLGTGSGGNTIYF | TGCGCCAGCAGCTTGGGGACAGGGTCGGGCGGAAACACCATATATTTT
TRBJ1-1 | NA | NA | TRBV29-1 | CSVGGATNTEAFF | TGCAGTGTTGGTGGGGCGACGAACACTGAAGCTTTCTTT
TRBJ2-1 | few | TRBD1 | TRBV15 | CATSRGTGDNEQFF | TGTGCCACCAGCAGAGGGACAGGGGACAATGAGCAGTTCTTC
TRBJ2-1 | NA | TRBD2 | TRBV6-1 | CASSDMTSGANEQFF | TGTGCCAGCAGTGATATGACTAGCGGGGCAAATGAGCAGTTCTTC
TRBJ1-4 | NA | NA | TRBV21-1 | CASSTIPSGAREKLFF | TGTGCCAGCAGCACAATACCCTCGGGGGCAAGGGAAAAACTGTTTTTT
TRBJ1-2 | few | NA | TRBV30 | CAWSSPSYPSRGYTF | TGTGCCTGGAGTTCCCCCTCCTACCCGTCTCGAGGCTACACCTTC
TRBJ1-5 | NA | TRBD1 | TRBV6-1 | CASSEDGTGGAGQPQHF | TGTGCCAGCAGTGAAGACGGGACAGGGGGCGCGGGACAGCCCCAGCATTTT
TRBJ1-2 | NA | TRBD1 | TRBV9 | CASSPRRDRGAYGYTF | TGTGCCAGCAGCCCACGCCGGGACAGGGGAGCCTATGGCTACACCTTC
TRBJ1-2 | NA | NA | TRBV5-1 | CASSSAGLEGYTF | TGCGCCAGCAGCTCCGCCGGTCTGGAGGGCTACACCTTC
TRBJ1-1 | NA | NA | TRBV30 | CAWSEKGKITEAFF | TGTGCCTGGAGTGAGAAGGGGAAGATCACTGAAGCTTTCTTT
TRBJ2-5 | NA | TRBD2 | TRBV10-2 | CARTPGLAGVKKETQYF | TGCGCCAGGACACCGGGACTAGCGGGGGTTAAGAAAGAGACCCAGTACTTC
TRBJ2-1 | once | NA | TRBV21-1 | CASILGSFYNEQFF | TGTGCCAGCATATTGGGAAGCTTCTACAATGAGCAGTTCTTC
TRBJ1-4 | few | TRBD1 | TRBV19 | CASSALFGTGTRLFF | TGTGCCAGTAGTGCGTTATTCGGGACAGGCACCAGACTGTTTTTT
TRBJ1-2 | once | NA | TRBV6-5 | CASSYTGPYGYTF | TGTGCCAGCAGTTACACGGGACCCTATGGCTACACCTTC
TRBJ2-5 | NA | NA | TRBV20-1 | CSASSSGTQYF | TGCAGTGCCTCCTCTAGTGGGACCCAGTACTTC
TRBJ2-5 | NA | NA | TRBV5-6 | CASSVRGTQYF | TGTGCCAGCAGCGTTCGAGGGACCCAGTACTTC
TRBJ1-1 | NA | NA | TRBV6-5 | CASNVGIEAFF | TGTGCCAGCAATGTGGGAATTGAAGCTTTCTTT
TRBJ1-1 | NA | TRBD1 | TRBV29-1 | CSVGRDRGNTEAFF | TGCAGCGTGGGACGGGACAGGGGGAACACTGAAGCTTTCTTT
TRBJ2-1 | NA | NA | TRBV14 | CASSQIIPHSSSYNEQFF | TGTGCCAGCAGCCAGATAATCCCGCATTCGAGCTCCTACAATGAGCAGTTCTTC
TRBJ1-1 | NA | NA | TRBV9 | CASSVDSLVYEAFF | TGTGCCAGCAGCGTAGACTCGCTTGTCTACGAAGCTTTCTTT
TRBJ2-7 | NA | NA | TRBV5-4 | CASSLVGYEQYF | TGTGCCAGCAGCTTGGTCGGCTACGAGCAGTACTTC
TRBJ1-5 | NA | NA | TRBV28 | CASTHDSSHQPQHF | TGTGCCAGCACCCATGACAGTTCTCATCAGCCCCAGCATTTT
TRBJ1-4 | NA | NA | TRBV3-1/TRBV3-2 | CASSQRTGKGEKLFF | TGTGCCAGCAGCCAAAGAACAGGGAAAGGGGAAAAACTGTTTTTT
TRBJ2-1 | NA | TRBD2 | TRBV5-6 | CASSLAAGGYNEQFF | TGTGCCAGCAGCTTGGCGGCGGGGGGCTACAATGAGCAGTTCTTC
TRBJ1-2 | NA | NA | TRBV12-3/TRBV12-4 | CATLLNYGYTF | TGTGCCACCTTGCTAAACTATGGCTACACCTTC
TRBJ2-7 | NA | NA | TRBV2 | CATQQGSATYEQYF | TGTGCCACCCAGCAAGGGTCTGCTACCTACGAGCAGTACTTC
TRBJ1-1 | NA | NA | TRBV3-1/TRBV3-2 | CASSQEGAGQAFF | TGTGCCAGCAGCCAAGAGGGGGCAGGGCAAGCTTTCTTT
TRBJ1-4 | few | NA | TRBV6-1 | CASSEALWGRPGEKLFF | TGTGCCAGCAGTGAAGCGCTTTGGGGTCGACCAGGAGAAAAACTGTTTTTT
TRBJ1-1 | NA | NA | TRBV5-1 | CASRSLTANTEAFF | TGCGCCAGCCGATCGCTGACAGCGAACACTGAAGCTTTCTTT
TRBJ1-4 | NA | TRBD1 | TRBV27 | CASSPRGTNEKLFF | TGTGCCAGCAGTCCCAGGGGGACTAATGAAAAACTGTTTTTT
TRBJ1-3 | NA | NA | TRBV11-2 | CASSLVVAGGNTIYF | TGTGCCAGCAGCTTAGTCGTGGCAGGAGGAAACACCATATATTTT
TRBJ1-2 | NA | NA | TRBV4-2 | CASSLDRGDGYTF | TGTGCCAGCAGCCTCGATAGGGGGGATGGCTACACCTTC
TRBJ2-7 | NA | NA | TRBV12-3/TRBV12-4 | CASRFTGINEQYF | TGTGCCAGCAGATTTACAGGAATCAACGAGCAGTACTTC
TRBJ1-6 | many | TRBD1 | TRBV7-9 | CASSDHSSTGISSPLHF | TGTGCCAGCAGCGACCATTCCTCGACAGGGATTAGTTCACCCCTCCACTTT
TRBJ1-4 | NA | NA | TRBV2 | CASSAQGGSNEKLFF | TGTGCCAGCAGTGCCCAGGGAGGTAGTAATGAAAAACTGTTTTTT
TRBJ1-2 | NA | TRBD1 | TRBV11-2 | CASSLPGGDGYTF | TGTGCCAGCAGCCTTCCAGGGGGCGACGGCTACACCTTC
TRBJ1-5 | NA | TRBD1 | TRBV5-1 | CASSLTGDINQPQHF | TGCGCCAGCAGCTTGACAGGGGATATCAATCAGCCCCAGCATTTT
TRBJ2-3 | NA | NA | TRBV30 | CAWSTRRDTQYF | TGTGCCTGGAGCACTCGGAGGGATACGCAGTATTTT
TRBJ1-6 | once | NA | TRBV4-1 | CASSQDNRAMRHSPLHF | TGCGCCAGCAGCCAAGATAACCGGGCAATGCGGCATTCACCCCTCCACTTT
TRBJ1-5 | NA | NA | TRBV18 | CASSRPQHF | TGTGCCAGCTCACGCCCCCAGCATTTT
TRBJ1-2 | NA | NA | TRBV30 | CAWSAQVSGYTF | TGTGCCTGGAGTGCACAGGTTTCTGGCTACACCTTC
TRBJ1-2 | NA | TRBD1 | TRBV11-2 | CASTLQGTHGYTF | TGTGCCAGCACCCTACAGGGGACCCATGGCTACACCTTC
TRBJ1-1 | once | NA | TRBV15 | CATSRAGGANTEAFF | TGTGCCACCAGCAGAGCTGGAGGCGCGAACACTGAAGCTTTCTTT
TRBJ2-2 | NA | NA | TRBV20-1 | CSAKNTGELFF | TGCAGTGCTAAGAACACCGGGGAGCTGTTTTTT
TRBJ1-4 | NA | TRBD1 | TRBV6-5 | CASSSGTAAGNEKLFF | TGTGCCAGCAGTTCCGGGACAGCGGCGGGTAATGAAAAACTGTTTTTT
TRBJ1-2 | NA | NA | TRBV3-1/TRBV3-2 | CASSQALRPGCTF | TGTGCCAGCAGCCAAGCCCTCAGGCCTGGCTGCACCTTC
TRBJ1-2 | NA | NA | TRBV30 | CAWSYGVGYGYTF | TGTGCCTGGAGTTATGGGGTGGGGTATGGCTACACCTTC